This TCR beta chain appears in the sequencing data of a study of T cell responses to AZD1222 COVID-19 vaccine. Whole-study context: Timing groups of about 4 and about 12 weeks for second doses were pooled. The study's findings and limits: It was only a handful of AZD1222 recipients who were seropositive at baseline. In all cases, repertoires were sampled only after the peak T cell response. The CD4 TCRs associated with vaccination extended across spike and predominated at 160-218 and 743-854.

Only in-frame clones appear in the TCRdb table, and some are missing; sequencing was by immunoSEQ multiplex PCR. The table has about 190,000 clones, roughly 90% seen once; the top ten hold approximately 0.98%. Germline V lookup: CDR1 SNHLY, CDR2 FYNNEI. This CDR3 region has 13 residues. About this clone: Its specificity is unknown.

The rearrangement links TRBV2 to TRBJ1-4; D is uncertain. Sequencing was performed on peripheral blood, taken on day 0 of AZD1222 vaccination. The clonotype comes from an adult in good health. For the CDR3, the DNA is TGTGCTACCATCCAGCCCAATAATGAAAAACTGTTTTTT. Encoded protein: CATIQPNNEKLFF.